The T cell receptor (beta chain) under discussion was sequenced for a study of shared clonotypes between healthy human individuals. Looking at the study overall: Every donor yielded three CD4 naive, three CD4 memory, two CD8 naive and one CD8 memory plate. Study outcomes and limitations: Clonotype sharing across donors was expected to vary with sequencing depth. Generally, naive subsets (rather than memory subsets) showed larger estimated richness.

Trimming removed 3 bases at V and 1 base at J, with 9 bases between. The CDR3 runs 14 residues. Looked up from germline, CDR1 is MNHEY and CDR2 is SVGAGI. As regards this clone: What it binds is unknown.

Genomic DNA (from each subset) was split evenly across several immunoSEQ plates. TCRdb keeps only in-frame clones here, not all; method: immunoSEQ multiplex PCR. The repertoire includes around 2.5 million clones, 93% of them detected once, and approximately 0.35% sits in the top ten. Sequencing was performed on naive CD4+ T cells from PBMCs. Subset of the sample: CD45RA+ positively selected. This chain connects TRBV6-5 to TRBJ2-5; weak D call: TRBD1 (6 bases). The clonotype was recovered from a man aged 18 to 30 in good health. Some clones in this sample may be carry-over from other donors' samples. The CDR3 reads CASSYHRAQETQYF. CDR3 in DNA: TGTGCCAGCAGTTATCACAGGGCCCAAGAGACCCAGTACTTC.